The rows below give T cell receptor beta chains drawn from one sample of a study of blood T cell repertoires in COVID-19. Assay: immunoSEQ multiplex PCR; the TCRdb copy retains only in-frame clones and omits some. The table includes under 85,000 clones, roughly four fifths detected once. Sequences were obtained from peripheral blood. These receptors were collected from a man aged 25 to 40 with COVID-19, enrolled during active disease. Both conserved end residues are part of each CDR3. Each record gives: CDR3 protein, J gene, V gene, D gene, clone size. A D gene is named only where the DNA matches it firmly. Not every row has a clone size; where given, it reads once, few, many or a size class.

CATSDFKRAYNEQFF,TRBJ2-1,TRBV24-1,.,.
CASSPEGQGTAFF,TRBJ1-1,TRBV5-5,TRBD1,.
CASSSGEGGRPLTQYF,TRBJ2-3,TRBV11-1,TRBD2,.
CASSSLTGQGEYGYTF,TRBJ1-2,TRBV6-6,TRBD1,.
CASRLTGKDGYTF,TRBJ1-2,TRBV11-2,.,.
CATSERGNYGYTF,TRBJ1-2,TRBV24-1,.,.
CASSQVGGNTEAFF,TRBJ1-1,TRBV4-1,.,once
CASSTWGGQGANQPQHF,TRBJ1-5,TRBV7-2,TRBD1,.
CASSLGTFTDTQYF,TRBJ2-3,TRBV11-1,.,once
CASSLLGLALDIQYF,TRBJ2-4,TRBV7-2,TRBD2,.
CASTGGGAGANVLTF,TRBJ2-6,TRBV6-5,TRBD2,.
CSALDGYEQYF,TRBJ2-7,TRBV29-1,.,.
CASKYAGGPGEQFF,TRBJ2-1,TRBV2,TRBD2,.
CATSIGGGQDNQPQHF,TRBJ1-5,TRBV15,TRBD1,once
CASSLTGVNEKLFF,TRBJ1-4,TRBV5-1,.,.
CASSFTGGSSYEQYF,TRBJ2-7,TRBV7-9,TRBD1,.
CASSPPTGGSSPLHF,TRBJ1-6,TRBV27,TRBD1,.
CATYREFSTDTQYF,TRBJ2-3,TRBV2,.,.
CASSRLSSGPYEQYF,TRBJ2-7,TRBV14,TRBD2,.
CASSIETGGSYEQYF,TRBJ2-7,TRBV19,TRBD1,few
CASSFITVNQPQHF,TRBJ1-5,TRBV28,.,.
CASRRQGGVEKLFF,TRBJ1-4,TRBV6-5,TRBD1,.
CASSSPLAAYGGEQFF,TRBJ2-1,TRBV7-2,TRBD2,once